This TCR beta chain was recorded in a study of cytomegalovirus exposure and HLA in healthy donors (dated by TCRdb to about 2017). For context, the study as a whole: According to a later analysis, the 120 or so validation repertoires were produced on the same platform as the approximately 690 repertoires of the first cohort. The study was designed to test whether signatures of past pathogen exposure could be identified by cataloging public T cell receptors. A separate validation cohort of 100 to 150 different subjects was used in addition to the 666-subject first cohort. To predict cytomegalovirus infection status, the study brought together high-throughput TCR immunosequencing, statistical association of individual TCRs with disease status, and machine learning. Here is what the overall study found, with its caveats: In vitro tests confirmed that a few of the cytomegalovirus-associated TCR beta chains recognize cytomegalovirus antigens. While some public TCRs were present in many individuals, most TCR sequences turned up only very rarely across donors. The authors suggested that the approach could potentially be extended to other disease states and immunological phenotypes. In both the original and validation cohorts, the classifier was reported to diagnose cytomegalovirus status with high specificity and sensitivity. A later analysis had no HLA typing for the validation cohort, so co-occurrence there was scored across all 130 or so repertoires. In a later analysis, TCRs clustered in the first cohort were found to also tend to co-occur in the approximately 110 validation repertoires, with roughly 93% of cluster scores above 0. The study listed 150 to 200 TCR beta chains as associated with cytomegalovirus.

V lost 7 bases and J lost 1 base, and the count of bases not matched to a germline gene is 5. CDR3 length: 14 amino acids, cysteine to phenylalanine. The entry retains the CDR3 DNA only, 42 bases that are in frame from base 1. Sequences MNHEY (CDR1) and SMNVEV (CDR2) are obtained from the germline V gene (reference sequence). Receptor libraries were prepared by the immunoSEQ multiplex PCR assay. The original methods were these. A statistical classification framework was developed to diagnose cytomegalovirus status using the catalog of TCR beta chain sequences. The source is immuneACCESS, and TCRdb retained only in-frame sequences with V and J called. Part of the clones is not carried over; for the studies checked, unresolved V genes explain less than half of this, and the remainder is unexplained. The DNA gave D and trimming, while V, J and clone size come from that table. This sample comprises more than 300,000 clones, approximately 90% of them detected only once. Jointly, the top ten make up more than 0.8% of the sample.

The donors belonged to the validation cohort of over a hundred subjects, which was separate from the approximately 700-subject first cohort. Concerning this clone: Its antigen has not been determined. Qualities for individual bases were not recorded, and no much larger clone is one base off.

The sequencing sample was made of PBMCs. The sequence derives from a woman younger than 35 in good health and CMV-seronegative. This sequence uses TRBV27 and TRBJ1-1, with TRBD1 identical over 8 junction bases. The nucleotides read TGTGCCAGCATTAAGGACAGGGCGAACACTGAAGCTTTCTTT. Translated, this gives CASIKDRANTEAFF.